The 32 T cell receptor beta chains given below trace back to one sample, sequenced in a study of shared clonotypes between healthy human individuals. Libraries were prepared by immunoSEQ multiplex PCR; TCRdb keeps only in-frame clonotypes and omits some of them. Of a few million clones detected, 90% to 96% appear once; the ten largest clones hold more than 0.1%. The sequenced sample was naive CD4+ T cells sorted from blood. Described subset: CD45RA+ positively selected. The receptors here all came from a man between 18 and 29 years old in good health.

The rearrangement links TRBV7-9 to TRBJ2-4; a weak D match, TRBD1 (5 bases). The V and J ends lost 2 bases and 9 bases respectively, with 11 bases between them. This CDR3 is built from 13 residues. From germline, CDR1 is SEHNR and CDR2 FQNEAQ (reference sequence). CDR3 nucleotides: TGTGCCAGCAGCTTACAGGGTACGGGCATTCAGTACTTC. This gives the protein CASSLQGTGIQYF.

As regards this clone: The same CDR3 arises from other DNA sequences in this sample as well. The chain links TRBV2 to TRBJ2-6; D perhaps matches TRBD1 (5 bases). Between the trimmed V and J ends, which lost 4 bases and 0 bases, there was a span of 7 bases. Per germline, CDR1 SNHLY and CDR2 FYNNEI. CDR3 length equals 15 residues. The CDR3 here is CASSVDSSGANVLTF. The CDR3, as DNA: TGTGCCAGCAGTGTAGACAGCTCTGGGGCCAACGTCCTGACTTTC.

V usage is TRBV2 and J usage is TRBJ1-1, with TRBD1 matching over 7 bases. The CDR3 has 14 amino acids. The V gene end was trimmed by 1 base and the J gene end by 6 bases; junction bases not matched to a gene: 5. The germline V gene encodes CDR1 SNHLY and CDR2 FYNNEI. CDR3: CASSEGQGLSEAFF. In DNA form, the CDR3 reads TGTGCCAGCAGTGAAGGACAGGGTCTCTCTGAAGCTTTCTTT.

The CDR3: CASSPTDRAVQPQHF. DNA of the CDR3: TGTGCCAGCAGCCCGACGGACAGGGCCGTCCAGCCCCAGCATTTT. V and J are TRBV28 and TRBJ1-5, with 8 nucleotides matching TRBD1. V lost 6 bases and J lost 7; bases outside the gene matches: 11. From germline, CDR1 is MDHEN and CDR2 SYDVKM. The CDR3 runs 15 residues.

V gene TRBV2 combines with J gene TRBJ2-7, with D perhaps TRBD2 (6 bases). CDR1 and CDR2 from the germline V gene are SNHLY and FYNNEI. The CDR3 covers 14 residues. Trimming shortened V by 2 bases and J by 7 bases, and 15 bases separated the two germline ends. As DNA, the CDR3 is TGTGCCAGCAGTGAAACCGGTTGGAGGGTTGAGCAGTACTTC. It is translated as CASSETGWRVEQYF.

The rearrangement uses TRBV7-2 and TRBJ1-2; TRBD1 is a possible D gene (6 bases). CDR3 length: 17 residues. CDR1 is SGHTA, CDR2 FQGNSA, per germline. Trimming removed 2 bases from V and 7 bases from J, with 23 bases in between. The CDR3 region has the DNA TGTGCCAGCAGCTTAAGTGTACAGGGAAGGAGAGGAAGTGGCTACACCTTC. This codes for CASSLSVQGRRGSGYTF. Variable domain in full (rest from reference TRBV7-2 and TRBJ1-2): GAGVSQSPSNKVTEKGKDVELRCDPISGHTALYWYRQSLGQGLEFLIYFQGNSAPDKSGLPSDRFSAERTGGSVSTLTIQRTQQEDSAVYLCASSLSVQGRRGSGYTFGSGTRLTVV.

The chain links TRBV6-5 to TRBJ1-3; no definite D call. Between the trimmed V and J ends, which lost 0 bases and 0 bases, there was a span of 6 bases. Per the germline V gene, CDR1 is MNHEY and CDR2 is SVGAGI. The CDR3 totals 15 residues. CDR3 sequence: CASSYSRNSGNTIYF. For the CDR3, the DNA is TGTGCCAGCAGTTACTCGCGGAACTCTGGAAACACCATATATTTT.

The chain links TRBV30 to TRBJ1-1; D call uncertain. Trimming removed 0 bases from V and 3 bases from J, with 14 bases in between. Germline V gene data show CDR1 as GTSNPN and CDR2 as SVGIG (reference sequence). The CDR3 extends over 15 amino acids. CDR3 nucleotides: TGTGCCTGGAGTGTAGGTTGGGTTGCGGACACTGAAGCTTTCTTT. It encodes CAWSVGWVADTEAFF.

The chain joins TRBV6-5 to TRBJ1-5, with 7 positions matching TRBD1. Germline trimming cut 5 bases from V and 4 bases from J; bases unmatched to any gene: 5. CDR1 and CDR2 (germline): MNHEY, SVGAGI. CDR3 length: 14 amino acids. Written as DNA, the CDR3 is TGTGCCAGCAGTCTAACAGGGGTAAATCAGCCCCAGCATTTT. Its protein product is CASSLTGVNQPQHF.

This chain uses TRBV25-1 with TRBJ2-5; no firm D call. Trimming took off 0 bases at V and 2 bases at J, with 7 bases between the two ends. The germline CDR1 and CDR2 sequences are MGHDK and SYGVNS. The CDR3 covers 14 residues. The DNA for the CDR3 is TGTGCCAGCAGTGAATACGTACAGCAAGAGACCCAGTACTTC. The encoded protein is CASSEYVQQETQYF.

The CDR3, as DNA: TGTGCCAGCAGCTTGGGACAGGGGAAGGAGACCCAGTACTTC. This codes for CASSLGQGKETQYF. The gene calls are TRBV5-6 and TRBJ2-5; 8 bases map to TRBD1. The V gene end was trimmed by 0 bases and the J gene end by 5 bases; junction bases not matched to a gene: 3. Germline values: CDR1 SGHDT, CDR2 YYEEEE. This CDR3 comprises 14 residues.

In this sample, this clone turned up once. The chain is built from TRBV19 and TRBJ1-1, with D unclear. The ends were cut back, 6 bases at V and 0 bases at J, with 14 bases in the middle. Germline loops: CDR1 LNHDA, CDR2 SQIVND (reference sequence). This CDR3 is 15 amino acids long. The CDR3 is CASRTAEIMNTEAFF. The CDR3, as DNA: TGTGCCAGTAGGACGGCAGAGATTATGAACACTGAAGCTTTCTTT.

CDR3 sequence reads: CASSRLAGGPVEQYF. Here the CDR3 DNA reads TGTGCCAGCAGCCGTCTAGCGGGGGGGCCGGTAGAGCAGTACTTC. The chain employs TRBV5-4 and TRBJ2-7, with 12 bases identical to TRBD2. After removal of 4 bases from V and 7 bases from J, the junction contained 9 bases not matched to a gene. The CDR3 loop spans 15 amino acids. Germline CDR1 is SGHNT and CDR2 is YYREEE (reference sequence).

The gene calls are TRBV6-1 and TRBJ2-7, with 8 bases aligning to TRBD2. The ends lost 1 base at V and 3 bases at J; junction bases unmatched: 5. The germline V gene encodes CDR1 MNHNS and CDR2 SASEGT. This CDR3 has 15 amino acids. In DNA, the CDR3 is TGTGCCAGCAGTGAAGGTGGGACTAGAGACTACGAGCAGTACTTC. This translates into CASSEGGTRDYEQYF.

Concerning this clone itself: The same CDR3 is also encoded by other DNA sequences in this sample. The chain couples TRBV7-9 to TRBJ1-1; TRBD1 might be the D (5 bases). The CDR3 runs 13 residues. V was shortened by 5 bases and J by 1 base, with 8 bases between the two germline ends. Looked up from germline, CDR1 is SEHNR and CDR2 is FQNEAQ (reference sequence). CDR3: CASSITGNTEAFF. DNA for the CDR3: TGTGCCAGCAGCATCACAGGGAACACTGAAGCTTTCTTT.

V is TRBV9 and J is TRBJ1-6; D is uncertain. Germline V gene data show CDR1 as SGDLS and CDR2 as YYNGEE. The length of the CDR3 is 15 residues. V gave up 3 bases and J gave up 7 bases, with 14 bases separating them. In DNA, the CDR3 is TGTGCCAGCAGCGGGGGAGGCGTTCTGAATTCACCCCTCCACTTT. Protein: CASSGGGVLNSPLHF.

This clone was recorded only once. The rearrangement joins TRBV4-1 to TRBJ2-5; 10 bases match TRBD2. Trimming cost V 2 bases and J 7 bases; bases outside gene matches: 7. This CDR3 has 15 residues. The germline gives CDR1 MGHRA, CDR2 YSYEKL. The CDR3 nucleotides read TGCGCCAGCAGCCAAATGACTAGCGGGTACAGGACCCAGTACTTC. Its protein product is CASSQMTSGYRTQYF.

The chain recombines TRBV2 with TRBJ2-5; 9 positions match TRBD2. This CDR3 is 14 amino acids long. CDR1 and CDR2 from the germline V gene are SNHLY and FYNNEI. V was pared by 4 bases and J by 4 bases, with 4 bases of the junction left unmatched. CDR3 DNA: TGTGCCAGCAGTGTCCCTAGCGGGGTAGAGACCCAGTACTTC. Its translation is CASSVPSGVETQYF.

V is TRBV12-5 and J is TRBJ2-1, with 11 bases that match TRBD2. Germline V CDR1 and CDR2: LGHNT, FRNRAP. V shed 3 bases and J 4 bases; nucleotides not matched to a gene: 14. The CDR3 totals 19 residues. CDR3 bases: TGTGCTAGTGGTTTCCAAAAAAAAGGGACTAGCGGATTATACAATGAGCAGTTCTTC. Encoded protein: CASGFQKKGTSGLYNEQFF.

This clone occurred a few times. This rearrangement joins TRBV27 to TRBJ1-2, with D unresolved. CDR1 is MNHEY and CDR2 is SMNVEV in the germline V gene (reference sequence). The CDR3 has 14 amino acids. V was trimmed by 5 bases and J by 4 bases, leaving 14 bases between them. Here the CDR3 DNA reads TGTGCCAGCAGTCCCCGTCCGAATACCTATGGCTACACCTTC. Translating it yields CASSPRPNTYGYTF.

The gene calls are TRBV6-1 and TRBJ2-3; TRBD2 might be the D (5 bases). Germline V gene data show CDR1 as MNHNS and CDR2 as SASEGT. V was clipped by 5 bases and J by 2 bases, with 14 bases between them. CDR3 size: 15 residues. The DNA of the CDR3 is TGTGCCAGCAGTAAAAGGGAGTCTTACACAGATACGCAGTATTTT. Translation gives CASSKRESYTDTQYF.

V usage is TRBV5-1 and J usage is TRBJ2-5, with TRBD1 matching 8 bases. Germline V gene data show CDR1 as SGHRS and CDR2 as YFSETQ. The CDR3 runs 15 residues. V was clipped by 2 bases and J by 3 bases; unmatched bases: 6. This chain's CDR3 is CASSFVQGEKETQYF. CDR3 coding DNA: TGCGCCAGCAGCTTTGTACAGGGGGAGAAAGAGACCCAGTACTTC.

The chain couples TRBV11-2 to TRBJ1-1; D is possibly TRBD1 (6 bases). Germline CDR1 and CDR2: SGHAT and FQNNGV. V was shortened by 5 bases and J by 1 base, with 17 bases between the two germline ends. This CDR3 contains 16 residues. CDR3 protein: CASSRRTRGGNTEAFF. CDR3 DNA sequence: TGTGCCAGCAGCCGACGAACACGAGGGGGGAACACTGAAGCTTTCTTT.

V usage is TRBV30 and J usage is TRBJ1-2; D remains ambiguous. Per germline, CDR1 GTSNPN and CDR2 SVGIG (reference sequence). With 4 bases removed from V and 5 bases from J, the gap between germline ends came to 8 bases. The length of the CDR3 is 11 residues. The CDR3: CAWMGLYGYTF. CDR3 nucleotides: TGTGCCTGGATGGGCCTATATGGCTACACCTTC.

The chain links TRBV15 to TRBJ2-7, with 7 bases identical to TRBD1. From germline, CDR1 is LNHNV and CDR2 YYDKDF (reference sequence). The CDR3 sequence is 15 residues long. V trimming: 1 base; J trimming: 3 bases; junction bases outside the gene matches: 6. The chain's CDR3 is CATSRATGLDYEQYF. The DNA of the CDR3 is TGTGCCACCAGCAGAGCGACAGGGCTGGACTACGAGCAGTACTTC.

The chain couples TRBV5-4 to TRBJ2-7; D perhaps matches TRBD2 (6 bases). Germline-derived CDR1 and CDR2 are SGHNT and YYREEE (reference sequence). The V gene lost 3 bases and the J gene lost 5 bases, with 12 bases spanning the gap. This CDR3 spans 13 amino acids. The CDR3: CASSYPRGNEQYF. The DNA for the CDR3 is TGTGCCAGCAGCTATCCGCGGGGCAACGAGCAGTACTTC. Full variable domain (rest looked up from reference TRBV5-4 and TRBJ2-7): ETGVTQSPTHLIKTRGQQVTLRCSSQSGHNTVSWYQQALGQGPQFIFQYYREEENGRGNFPPRFSGLQFPNYSSELNVNALELDDSALYLCASSYPRGNEQYFGPGTRLTVT.

The genes are TRBV5-6 and TRBJ2-7; D not resolved. Trimming took 0 bases from V and 6 from J, leaving 16 bases between them. CDR1 is SGHDT, CDR2 YYEEEE, per germline. The CDR3 loop spans 15 amino acids. Here the CDR3 reads CASSLGPAASIEQYF. The CDR3 DNA reads as TGTGCCAGCAGCTTGGGGCCGGCGGCCTCTATCGAGCAGTACTTC.

The chain recombines TRBV4-1 with TRBJ2-2; 10 nucleotides line up with TRBD2. Germline V gene sequence: CDR1 MGHRA, CDR2 YSYEKL. V lost 0 bases to trimming and J lost 8 bases; unmatched junction nucleotides: 9. CDR3 length: 17 residues. The CDR3 spells CASSQDPLAGAAGELFF. The CDR3 DNA follows: TGCGCCAGCAGCCAAGATCCCCTAGCGGGGGCGGCTGGGGAGCTGTTTTTT.

The chain links TRBV7-2 to TRBJ1-6; TRBD1 matches at 7 bases. V lost 1 base and J lost 12; bases outside the gene matches: 6. CDR1 is SGHTA and CDR2 is FQGNSA in the germline V gene. The CDR3 is 14 residues long. The CDR3 nucleotides are TGTGCCAGCAGCTTAGATACAGGGGTAGGACCCCTCCACTTT. Encoded protein: CASSLDTGVGPLHF.

CDR3 loop: CASSRDRGIQHEQYF. The CDR3 DNA is TGTGCCAGCAGCCGGGACAGGGGGATTCAACACGAGCAGTACTTC. The chain has TRBV5-4 and TRBJ2-7, with 11 bases that match TRBD1. Per the germline V gene, CDR1 is SGHNT and CDR2 is YYREEE (reference sequence). Trimming at V came to 4 bases and at J to 5 bases, leaving 8 bases not matched to a gene. This CDR3 contains 15 residues.

CDR3 nucleotide sequence: TGTGCCAGCAGTTTGGGGGGGCTAAGCTCCTACGAGCAGTACTTC. This codes for CASSLGGLSSYEQYF. The chain carries TRBV28 and TRBJ2-7, with a weak D call TRBD2 (7 bases). The CDR3 consists of 15 residues. Per germline, CDR1 MDHEN and CDR2 SYDVKM. The V end was cut by 3 bases, the J end by 0 bases, with 12 bases between.

The CDR3 here is CAWSADRGKQEQYF. In nucleotides, the CDR3 is TGTGCCTGGAGTGCCGACAGGGGGAAGCAAGAGCAGTACTTC. The chain couples TRBV30 to TRBJ2-7, with 9 bases identical to TRBD1. The J segment lost 7 bases and the V segment lost 1 base, leaving 8 bases of the junction unmatched. CDR1 is GTSNPN, CDR2 SVGIG, per germline (reference sequence). The CDR3 spans 14 residues. Using reference TRBV30 and TRBJ2-7 for the parts outside the CDR3, the full variable domain is SQTIHQWPATLVQPVGSPLSLECTVEGTSNPNLYWYRQAAGRGLQLLFYSVGIGQISSEVPQNLSASRPQDRQFILSSKKLLLSDSGFYLCAWSADRGKQEQYFGPGTRLTVT.